This note documents a single T cell receptor beta chain sequence. What it binds is not known. Original processing methods: A classifier of distant metastasis in papillary thyroid cancer was built from CDR3 differences (across clinicopathological groups). TCRdb reassembled clones from the PCR reads with MiXCR. These V and J calls rely on TCRdb rather than the paper's analysis. This sample has fewer than 50,000 clones; about 15% occur once, and the top ten carry 22%. This record comes from a study of metastatic and nonmetastatic thyroid tumors. Looking at the study overall: Both malignant and benign thyroid patients supplied peripheral blood and tumor or nodule tissue samples, across which the repertoires of these patients were then compared. The study's findings and limits: It was reported that TCR beta diversity was significantly higher in malignant thyroid tumors than benign nodules, in blood and tumor.

This CDR3 has 14 amino acids. J lost 3 bases, V lost 5 bases, and 4 bases had no gene match. CDR1 DFQATT and CDR2 SNEGSKA come from the germline V gene (reference sequence). Not a single patient had been given any form of treatment at any point before undergoing thyroid surgery. The clonotype was recovered from a female donor with papillary thyroid cancer or a benign thyroid nodule (not recorded which). Some clones in this sample may be carry-over from other donors' samples. The sample comprised blood. V is TRBV20-1 and J is TRBJ2-2, with 9 nucleotides matching TRBD1. This chain's CDR3 is CSAGQGPDTGELFF. Written as DNA, the CDR3 is TGCAGTGCTGGACAGGGGCCGGACACCGGGGAGCTGTTTTTT.